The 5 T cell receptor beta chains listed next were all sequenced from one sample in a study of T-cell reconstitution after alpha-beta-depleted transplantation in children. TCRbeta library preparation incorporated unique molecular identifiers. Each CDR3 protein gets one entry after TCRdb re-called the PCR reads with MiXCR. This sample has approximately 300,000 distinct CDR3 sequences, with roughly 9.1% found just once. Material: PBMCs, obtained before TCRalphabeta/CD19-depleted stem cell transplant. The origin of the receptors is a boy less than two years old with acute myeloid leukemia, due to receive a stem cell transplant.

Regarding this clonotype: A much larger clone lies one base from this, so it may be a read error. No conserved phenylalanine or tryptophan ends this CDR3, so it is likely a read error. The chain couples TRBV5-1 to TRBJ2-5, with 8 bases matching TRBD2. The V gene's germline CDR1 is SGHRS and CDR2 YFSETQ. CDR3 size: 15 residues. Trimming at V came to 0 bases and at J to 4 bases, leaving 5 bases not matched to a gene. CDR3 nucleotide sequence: TGCGCCAGCAGCTTGGAATCGAGCGGGAGAGAGACCCAGTACGTC. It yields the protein CASSLESSGRETQYV.

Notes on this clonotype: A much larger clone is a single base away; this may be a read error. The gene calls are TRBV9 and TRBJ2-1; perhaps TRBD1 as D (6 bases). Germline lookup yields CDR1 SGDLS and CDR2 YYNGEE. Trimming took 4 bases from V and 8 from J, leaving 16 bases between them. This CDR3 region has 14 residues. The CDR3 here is CASSPPLGAHEQFF. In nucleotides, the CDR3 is TGTGCCAGCAGCCCCCCCCTGGGGGCACATGAGCAGTTCTTC.

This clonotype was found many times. CDR3 region: CASSQGWGQFF. The CDR3 bases are TGTGCCAGCAGCCAAGGATGGGGGCAGTTCTTC. V is TRBV3-1 and J is TRBJ2-1; D is uncertain. V lost 1 base and J lost 12, with 7 bases in between. This CDR3 region has 11 residues. Germline CDR1 and CDR2: LGHDT and YNNKEL (reference sequence).

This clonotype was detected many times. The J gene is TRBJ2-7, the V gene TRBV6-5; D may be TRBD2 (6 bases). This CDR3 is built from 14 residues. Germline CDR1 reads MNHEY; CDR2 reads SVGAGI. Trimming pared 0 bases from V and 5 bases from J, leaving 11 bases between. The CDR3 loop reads CASSYSQWGDEQYF. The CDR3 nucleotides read TGTGCCAGCAGTTACTCTCAGTGGGGGGACGAGCAGTACTTC.

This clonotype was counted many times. The CDR3 region is CASRNRDEQYF. The CDR3 bases are TGTGCCAGCAGAAACAGAGACGAGCAGTACTTC. V gene TRBV7-8 combines with J gene TRBJ2-7, with D unclear. The CDR3 is made up of 11 amino acids. Trimming took 6 bases from V and 5 from J, leaving 8 bases between them. Germline values: CDR1 SGHVS, CDR2 FQNEAQ.